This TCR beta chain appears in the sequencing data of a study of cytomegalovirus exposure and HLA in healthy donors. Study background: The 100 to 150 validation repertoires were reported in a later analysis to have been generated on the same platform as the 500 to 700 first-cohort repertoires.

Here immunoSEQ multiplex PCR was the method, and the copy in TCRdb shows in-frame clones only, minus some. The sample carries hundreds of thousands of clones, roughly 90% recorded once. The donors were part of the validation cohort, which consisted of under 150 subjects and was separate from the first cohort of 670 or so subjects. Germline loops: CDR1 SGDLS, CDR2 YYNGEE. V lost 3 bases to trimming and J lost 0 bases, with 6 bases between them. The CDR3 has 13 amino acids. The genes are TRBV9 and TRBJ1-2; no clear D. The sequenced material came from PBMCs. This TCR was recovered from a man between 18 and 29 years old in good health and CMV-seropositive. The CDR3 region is CASSGQANYGYTF. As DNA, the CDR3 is TGTGCCAGCAGCGGGCAGGCTAACTATGGCTACACCTTC.